This section outlines one T cell receptor (beta chain) sequence together with its context. The antigen is not known. This record comes from a study of cytomegalovirus exposure and HLA in healthy donors. General study points: There were several of the most significant clusters that appeared linked to common viral pathogens in a later analysis.

Researchers ran the PCR with 60 Vbeta and 13 Jbeta primers. This table comes from immunoSEQ multiplex PCR, and its TCRdb copy is limited to in-frame clones, with some not included. Counted here are nearly 100,000 clones, around a tenth occurring once; the ten biggest clones make up about 4.7%. Germline-derived CDR1 and CDR2 are SEHNR and FQNEAQ (reference sequence). The CDR3 spans 16 residues. Trimming cost V 7 bases and J 5 bases, with 23 bases left between them. This TCR derives from a man aged 45 to 65 in good health and CMV-seropositive. The J gene is TRBJ1-2, the V gene TRBV7-9; D call uncertain. The specimen was PBMCs. CDR3 loop: CASNPGRGDPRYGYTF. Here the CDR3 DNA reads TGTGCCAGCAACCCTGGAAGAGGAGATCCACGGTATGGCTACACCTTC.